The 24 T cell receptor beta chains given below trace back to one sample, sequenced in a study of blood T cell repertoires in COVID-19. The assay was immunoSEQ multiplex PCR, and TCRdb's table has in-frame clones only and misses some. The sample consists of some 11,000 clones, 80% to 90% of them appearing once. The sequenced sample was peripheral blood. These receptors were taken from a human donor in a cohort sampled during active COVID-19.

The genes are TRBV19 and TRBJ2-3; TRBD2 matches at 12 bases. Germline-derived CDR1 and CDR2 are LNHDA and SQIVND (reference sequence). CDR3 length equals 16 residues. V trimming: 7 bases; J trimming: 2 bases; junction bases outside the gene matches: 7. The CDR3 is CASTPLAGGLTDTQYF. In DNA form, the CDR3 reads TGTGCCAGTACCCCACTAGCGGGAGGTCTCACAGATACGCAGTATTTT.

The rearrangement links TRBV10-3 to TRBJ2-7; 11 nucleotides line up with TRBD2. Germline V CDR1 and CDR2: ENHRY, SYGVKD. The CDR3 covers 12 residues. The ends lost 11 bases at V and 3 bases at J; junction bases unmatched: 3. The CDR3 here is CAAGTSGYEQYF. CDR3 nucleotide sequence: TGTGCCGCCGGGACTAGCGGCTACGAGCAGTACTTC.

This clone was seen a few times. The junction departs from the called germline gene at one end, perhaps through a read error. The chain has TRBV19 and TRBJ2-1, with D maybe TRBD2 (6 bases). CDR1 is LNHDA and CDR2 is SQIVND in the germline V gene (reference sequence). The CDR3 totals 13 residues. The CDR3 nucleotides read TGTGCCAGTAGTACCGACAGACTAGACTGTCAGGTCTTC. The encoded protein is CASSTDRLDCQVF. Drawing the rest from reference TRBV19 and TRBJ2-1, the complete variable domain is DGGITQSPKYLFRKEGQNVTLSCEQNLNHDAMYWYRQDPGQGLRLIYYSQIVNDFQKGDIAEGYSVSREKKESFPLTVTSAQKNPTAFYLCASSTDRLDCQVFGPGTRLTVL.

This chain links TRBV5-1 with TRBJ1-4, with a tentative D call TRBD1 (6 bases). The germline V gene has CDR1 SGHRS and CDR2 YFSETQ. V was cut by 5 bases and J by 5 bases, with 16 bases left in between. The CDR3 consists of 15 residues. The CDR3 loop is CASRYTGQWNEKLFF. CDR3 coding DNA: TGCGCCAGCAGATATACAGGGCAGTGGAATGAAAAACTGTTTTTT.

The chain joins TRBV9 to TRBJ1-3, with D unresolved. The CDR3 is 16 residues long. CDR1 SGDLS and CDR2 YYNGEE come from the germline V gene. Trimming removed 0 bases at V and 2 bases at J, with 12 bases between. The CDR3 DNA sequence: TGTGCCAGCAGCGTAGGTGATGGAGCGGCTGGAAACACCATATATTTT. Translation gives CASSVGDGAAGNTIYF.

This clone has a single count. V usage is TRBV9 and J usage is TRBJ2-3; 10 bases map to TRBD2. The CDR3 contains 18 residues. The germline V gene encodes CDR1 SGDLS and CDR2 YYNGEE. The V segment lost 0 bases and the J segment 0 bases; nucleotides outside the gene matches: 7. CDR3 in DNA: TGTGCCAGCAGCGTAGGAGCGGGGGGGAGCCCTAGCACAGATACGCAGTATTTT. This gives the protein CASSVGAGGSPSTDTQYF.

The gene calls are TRBV30 and TRBJ1-2, with 11 bases aligning to TRBD1. The V gene's germline CDR1 is GTSNPN and CDR2 SVGIG (reference sequence). V gave up 0 bases and J gave up 4 bases; unmatched junction bases: 4. The CDR3 runs 15 residues. CDR3 region: CAWSVGTGGFYGYTF. The CDR3 DNA reads as TGTGCCTGGAGTGTAGGGACAGGGGGATTCTATGGCTACACCTTC.

The chain combines TRBV7-2 with TRBJ2-3; TRBD2 matches at 9 bases. Trimming removed 5 bases from V and 4 bases from J; junction bases left unmatched: 13. In germline, CDR1 is SGHTA, CDR2 FQGNSA. The CDR3 has 17 amino acids. The CDR3, as DNA: TGTGCCAGCAGCCTTGCGCTATTAGCGGGAGTAGCAGATACGCAGTATTTT. Amino acid sequence: CASSLALLAGVADTQYF.

The chain combines TRBV6-6 with TRBJ1-1; tentative D call: TRBD1 (6 bases). The ends were cut back, 5 bases at V and 7 bases at J, with 20 bases in the middle. Germline loops: CDR1 MNHNY, CDR2 SVGAGI (reference sequence). This CDR3 is 15 amino acids long. In DNA form, the CDR3 reads TGTGCCAGCAGTCACCCCCACCCCCTACAGGGTGAAGCTTTCTTT. Translated, it gives CASSHPHPLQGEAFF.

The rearrangement uses TRBV27 and TRBJ1-2, with D uncertain. V was pared by 8 bases and J by 5 bases, with 12 bases between. The CDR3 consists of 12 residues. Germline loops: CDR1 MNHEY, CDR2 SMNVEV (reference sequence). The DNA for the CDR3 is TGTGCCAGCCAAGGTCGAGGGTATGGCTACACCTTC. It encodes CASQGRGYGYTF.

By share, this clone ranks as large. The CDR3 bases are TGTGCCAGCACTGTCGTCGGGGAGCTGTTTTTT. Translated: CASTVVGELFF. The chain joins TRBV12-3 or TRBV12-4 to TRBJ2-2; the D is unclear. CDR3 length equals 11 residues. Trimming pared 7 bases from V and 7 bases from J, leaving 7 bases between.

This clone is a singleton in its sample. V usage is TRBV5-1 and J usage is TRBJ2-1; TRBD1 aligns across 11 bases. This CDR3 has 13 amino acids. The V gene end was trimmed by 7 bases and the J gene end by 7 bases; junction bases not matched to a gene: 4. CDR1 and CDR2 (germline): SGHRS, YFSETQ. The CDR3 DNA reads as TGCGCCAGCGAGGGACAGGGGGGTAATGAGCAGTTCTTC. Protein product: CASEGQGGNEQFF.

The gene calls are TRBV4-2 and TRBJ2-2, with D tentatively TRBD2 (6 bases). The CDR3 runs to 17 residues. Trimming removed 0 bases at V and 2 bases at J, with 13 bases between. In germline, CDR1 is LGHNA, CDR2 YNFKEQ. CDR3 DNA: TGTGCCAGCAGCCAAGAGGAACGGAGGGGTAACACCGGGGAGCTGTTTTTT. Its protein product is CASSQEERRGNTGELFF.

This sequence joins TRBV18 and TRBJ2-7; tentatively, D is TRBD1 (6 bases). V lost 1 base, J lost 5 bases, and 12 bases lay in between. Germline V gene lookup returns CDR1 KGHSH and CDR2 LQKENI. CDR3 length: 14 residues. The CDR3 nucleotides are TGTGCCAGCTCACCACGCAGGGGCTTCGACGAGCAGTACTTC. The encoded protein is CASSPRRGFDEQYF.

This clone showed up just a few times. The rearrangement joins TRBV4-1 to TRBJ2-1; 9 bases map to TRBD2. Trimming cost V 0 bases and J 3 bases; bases outside gene matches: 6. Germline V CDR1 and CDR2: MGHRA, YSYEKL. The CDR3 is made up of 17 amino acids. The CDR3 sequence is CASSQDYGTSHYNEQFF. CDR3 sequence (DNA): TGCGCCAGCAGCCAAGATTACGGGACTAGCCACTACAATGAGCAGTTCTTC.

Concerning this clone: At one boundary the junction diverges from the germline segment, which might be a read error. Other DNA sequences in this specimen translate into the identical CDR3. V is TRBV19 and J is TRBJ2-2; TRBD2 might be the D (5 bases). This CDR3 is built from 16 residues. CDR1 and CDR2 from the germline V gene are LNHDA and SQIVND (reference sequence). The DNA for the CDR3 is TGTGCCAGTAGTATGGCAGCGGCGCCGAACACTGGGGAGCTGTTTTTT. This translates into CASSMAAAPNTGELFF.

The genes are TRBV10-3 and TRBJ1-6, with D possibly matching TRBD1 (6 bases). The ends were cut back, 0 bases at V and 11 bases at J, with 14 bases in the middle. The CDR3 has 15 amino acids. Per the germline V gene, CDR1 is ENHRY and CDR2 is SYGVKD. The CDR3 nucleotides read TGTGCCATCAGTGAGTCCGCTGGGGGGGGCGCACCCCTCCACTTT. Protein product: CAISESAGGGAPLHF.

Written as DNA, the CDR3 is TGTGCCAGCAGTTACTCGGTAGCGGGGACCACAGATACGCAGTATTTT. Protein product: CASSYSVAGTTDTQYF. The chain couples TRBV6-6 to TRBJ2-3, with 8 bases lining up with TRBD2. Germline trimming cut 0 bases from V and 2 bases from J; bases unmatched to any gene: 4. The CDR3 contains 16 residues. Germline V gene data show CDR1 as MNHNY and CDR2 as SVGAGI (reference sequence).

The chain links TRBV5-1 to TRBJ1-2; TRBD1 aligns across 9 bases. Germline V gene sequence: CDR1 SGHRS, CDR2 YFSETQ. J was trimmed by 6 bases and V by 4 bases; bases with no gene match: 4. The CDR3 contains 13 residues. The CDR3 DNA reads as TGCGCCAGCAGCGAGGGACAGGGCAATGGCTACACCTTC. Amino acids: CASSEGQGNGYTF.

Only a few counts were recorded for this clone. The rearrangement uses TRBV4-1 and TRBJ2-2; D ambiguous. There are 13 residues in the CDR3. The V gene's germline CDR1 is MGHRA and CDR2 YSYEKL. The V and J ends lost 2 bases and 13 bases respectively, with 14 bases between them. As DNA, the CDR3 is TGCGCCAGCAGCCAATTACCCCTATGGAGGCTGTTTTTT. This gives the protein CASSQLPLWRLFF.

The gene calls are TRBV6-4 and TRBJ1-1; possibly TRBD1 for D (5 bases). This CDR3 has 14 residues. Trimming stripped 2 bases from V and 9 bases from J, with 16 bases between. The germline V gene encodes CDR1 MRHNA and CDR2 SNTAGT. This CDR3 is CASSDRGGETQAFF. The CDR3 DNA is TGTGCCAGCAGTGACAGGGGCGGGGAGACCCAAGCTTTCTTT.

The V and J genes are TRBV7-9 and TRBJ2-3, with D possibly TRBD1 on 6 matching bases. Trimming pared 0 bases from V and 6 bases from J, leaving 13 bases between. Germline V gene lookup returns CDR1 SEHNR and CDR2 FQNEAQ (reference sequence). This CDR3 comprises 15 residues. The CDR3 sequence: CASSLARGGWDTQYF. In DNA, the CDR3 is TGTGCCAGCAGCTTAGCGCGTGGGGGCTGGGATACGCAGTATTTT.

In DNA form, the CDR3 reads TGTGCCAGCAGTCGAGGACAGGGGGGAGGTCAAGAGACCCAGTACTTC. This codes for CASSRGQGGGQETQYF. The chain couples TRBV6-6 to TRBJ2-5; the match to TRBD1 covers 10 bases. V was pared by 5 bases and J by 2 bases, with 8 bases of the junction left unmatched. Germline CDR1 reads MNHNY; CDR2 reads SVGAGI (reference sequence). The CDR3 totals 16 residues.

The chain joins TRBV5-4 to TRBJ2-1, with D tentatively TRBD2 (5 bases). CDR1 SGHNT and CDR2 YYREEE come from the germline V gene (reference sequence). V was pared by 1 base and J by 7 bases, with 12 bases between. The CDR3 consists of 14 residues. The CDR3 DNA sequence: TGTGCCAGCAGCTTGAGCGGAGGCTCAAATGAGCAGTTCTTC. It is translated as CASSLSGGSNEQFF.